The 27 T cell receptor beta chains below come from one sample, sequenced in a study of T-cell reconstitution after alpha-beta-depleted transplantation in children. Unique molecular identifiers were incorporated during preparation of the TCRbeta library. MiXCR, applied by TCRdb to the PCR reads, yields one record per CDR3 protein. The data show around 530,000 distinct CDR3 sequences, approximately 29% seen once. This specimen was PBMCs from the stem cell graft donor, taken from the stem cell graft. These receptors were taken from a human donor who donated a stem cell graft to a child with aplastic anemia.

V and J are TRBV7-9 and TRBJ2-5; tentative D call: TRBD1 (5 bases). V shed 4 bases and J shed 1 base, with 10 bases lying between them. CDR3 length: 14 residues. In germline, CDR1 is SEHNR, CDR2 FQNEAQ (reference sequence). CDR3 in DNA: TGTGCCAGCAGCTCCGGACAACTCCAAGAGACCCAGTACTTC. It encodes CASSSGQLQETQYF.

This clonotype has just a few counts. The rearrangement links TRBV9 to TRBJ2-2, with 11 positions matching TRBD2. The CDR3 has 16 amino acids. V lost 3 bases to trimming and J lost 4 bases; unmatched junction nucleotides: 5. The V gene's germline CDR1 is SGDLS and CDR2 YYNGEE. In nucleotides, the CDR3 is TGTGCCAGCAGCGAGAAGGGACTAGCGGCCACCGGGGAGCTGTTTTTT. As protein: CASSEKGLAATGELFF.

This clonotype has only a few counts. The CDR3 reads CASSLVVDRGHQTQYF. The CDR3, as DNA: TGTGCCAGCAGCTTAGTGGTGGACAGGGGACATCAGACCCAGTACTTC. V usage is TRBV7-9 and J usage is TRBJ2-5, with TRBD1 matching over 9 bases. CDR1 and CDR2 from the germline V gene are SEHNR and FQNEAQ (reference sequence). The V gene end was trimmed by 1 base and the J gene end by 6 bases; junction bases not matched to a gene: 9. This CDR3 is built from 16 residues.

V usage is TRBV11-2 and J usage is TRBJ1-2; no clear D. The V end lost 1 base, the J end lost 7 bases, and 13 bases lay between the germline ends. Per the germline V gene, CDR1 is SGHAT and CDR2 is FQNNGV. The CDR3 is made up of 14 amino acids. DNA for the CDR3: TGTGCCAGCAGCTTAGTCGGATCATTATCTGGCTACACCTTC. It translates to CASSLVGSLSGYTF. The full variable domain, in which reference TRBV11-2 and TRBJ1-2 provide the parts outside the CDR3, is EAGVAQSPRYKIIEKRQSVAFWCNPISGHATLYWYQQILGQGPKLLIQFQNNGVVDDSQLPKDRFSAERLKGVDSTLKIQPAKLEDSAVYLCASSLVGSLSGYTFGSGTRLTVV.

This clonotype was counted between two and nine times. The DNA for the CDR3 is TGCAGTGCTAGAGATTCACTAGCGGGGATCACAGATACGCAGTATTTT. Protein product: CSARDSLAGITDTQYF. The V and J genes are TRBV20-1 and TRBJ2-3; 10 positions agree with TRBD2. V lost 0 bases to trimming and J lost 2 bases; unmatched junction nucleotides: 5. The germline V gene has CDR1 DFQATT and CDR2 SNEGSKA (reference sequence). The CDR3 spans 16 residues.

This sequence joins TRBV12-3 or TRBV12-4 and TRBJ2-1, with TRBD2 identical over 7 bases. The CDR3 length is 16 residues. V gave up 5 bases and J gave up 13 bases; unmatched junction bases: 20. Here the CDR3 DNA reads TGTGCCAGCAGTCAATTCGCCGGTCTAGCGGCAGTTTTACAGTTCTTC. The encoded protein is CASSQFAGLAAVLQFF.

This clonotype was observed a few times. CDR3 sequence: CASSLASGETETQYF. In DNA, the CDR3 is TGCGCCAGCAGCTTGGCTTCAGGGGAGACAGAGACCCAGTACTTC. The V and J genes are TRBV5-1 and TRBJ2-5; TRBD1 is a possible D gene (6 bases). The CDR3 spans 15 residues. CDR1 is SGHRS and CDR2 is YFSETQ in the germline V gene. V lost 0 bases to trimming and J lost 4 bases, with 13 bases between them. Variable domain in full (rest from reference TRBV5-1 and TRBJ2-5): KAGVTQTPRYLIKTRGQQVTLSCSPISGHRSVSWYQQTPGQGLQFLFEYFSETQRNKGNFPGRFSGRQFSNSRSEMNVSTLELGDSALYLCASSLASGETETQYFGPGTRLLVL.

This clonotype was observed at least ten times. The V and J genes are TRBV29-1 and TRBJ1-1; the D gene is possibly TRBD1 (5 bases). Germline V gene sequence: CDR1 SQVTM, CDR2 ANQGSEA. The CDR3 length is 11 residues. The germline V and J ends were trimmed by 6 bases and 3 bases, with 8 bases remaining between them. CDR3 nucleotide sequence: TGCAGCGTGGGAGGGGACACTGAAGCTTTCTTT. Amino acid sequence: CSVGGDTEAFF.

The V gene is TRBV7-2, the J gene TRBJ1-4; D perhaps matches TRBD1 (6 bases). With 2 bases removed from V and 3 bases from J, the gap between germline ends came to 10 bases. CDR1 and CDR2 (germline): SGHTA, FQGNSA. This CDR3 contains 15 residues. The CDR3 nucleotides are TGTGCCAGCAGCTTAAGGGGGGGACCTAATGAAAAACTGTTTTTT. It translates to CASSLRGGPNEKLFF.

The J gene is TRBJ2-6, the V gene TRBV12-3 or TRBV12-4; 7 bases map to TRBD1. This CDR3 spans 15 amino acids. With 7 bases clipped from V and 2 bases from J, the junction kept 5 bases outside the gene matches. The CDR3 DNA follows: TGTGCCAGCATCCTAGGGGGCGCTGGGGCCAACGTCCTGACTTTC. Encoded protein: CASILGGAGANVLTF.

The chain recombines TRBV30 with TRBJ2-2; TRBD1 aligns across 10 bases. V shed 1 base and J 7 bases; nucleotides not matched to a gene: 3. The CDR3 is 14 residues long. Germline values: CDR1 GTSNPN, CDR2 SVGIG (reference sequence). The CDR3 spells CAWSGQGAVGELFF. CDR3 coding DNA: TGTGCCTGGAGTGGACAGGGGGCAGTCGGGGAGCTGTTTTTT.

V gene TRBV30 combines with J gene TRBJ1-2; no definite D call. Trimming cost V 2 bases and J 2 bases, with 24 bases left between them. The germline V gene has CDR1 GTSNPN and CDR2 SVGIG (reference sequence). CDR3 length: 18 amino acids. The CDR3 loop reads CAWSHSQLLGSINYGYTF. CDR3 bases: TGTGCCTGGAGTCACAGCCAGTTATTAGGTTCGATAAACTATGGCTACACCTTC.

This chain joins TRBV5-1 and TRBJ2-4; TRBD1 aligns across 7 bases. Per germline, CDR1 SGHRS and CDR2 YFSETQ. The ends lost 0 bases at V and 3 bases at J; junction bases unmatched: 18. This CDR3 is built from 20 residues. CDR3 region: CASSLAGQVFGGLGKNIQYF. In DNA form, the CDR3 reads TGCGCCAGCAGCTTGGCCGGACAGGTTTTTGGAGGATTAGGCAAAAACATTCAGTACTTC.

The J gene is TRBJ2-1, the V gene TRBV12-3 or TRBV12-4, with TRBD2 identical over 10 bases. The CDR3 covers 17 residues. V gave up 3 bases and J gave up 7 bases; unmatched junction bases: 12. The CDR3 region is CASSLRLAGVSGNEQFF. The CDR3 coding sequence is TGTGCCAGCAGTTTGCGGCTAGCGGGAGTATCGGGGAATGAGCAGTTCTTC.

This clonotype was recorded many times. The CDR3 loop reads CSVDGIGGLNEQFF. CDR3 bases: TGCAGCGTTGATGGCATCGGAGGGCTCAATGAGCAGTTCTTC. This chain connects TRBV29-1 to TRBJ2-1; weak D call: TRBD2 (6 bases). The CDR3 covers 14 residues. V gave up 3 bases and J gave up 6 bases, with 15 bases separating them. Germline assignment: CDR1 SQVTM and CDR2 ANQGSEA.

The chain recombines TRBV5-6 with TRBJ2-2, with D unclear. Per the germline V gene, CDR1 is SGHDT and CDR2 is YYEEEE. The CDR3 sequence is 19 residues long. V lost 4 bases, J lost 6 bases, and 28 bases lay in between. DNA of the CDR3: TGTGCCAGCAGCGCGGTTGTTGGCAGACCACCCAACACACCCGGGGAGCTGTTTTTT. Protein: CASSAVVGRPPNTPGELFF.

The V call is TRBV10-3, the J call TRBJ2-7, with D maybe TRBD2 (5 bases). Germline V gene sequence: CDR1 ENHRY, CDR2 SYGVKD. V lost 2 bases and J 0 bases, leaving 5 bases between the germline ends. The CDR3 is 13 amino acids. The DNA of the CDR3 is TGTGCCATCAGTGAGACTAGCTCCTACGAGCAGTACTTC. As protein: CAISETSSYEQYF.

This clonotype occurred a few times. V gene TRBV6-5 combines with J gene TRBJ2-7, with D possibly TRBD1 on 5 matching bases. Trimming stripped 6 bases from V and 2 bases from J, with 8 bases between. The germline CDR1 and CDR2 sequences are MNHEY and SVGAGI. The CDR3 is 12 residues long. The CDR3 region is CASRYRTYEQYF. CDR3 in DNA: TGTGCCAGCAGGTACAGGACCTACGAGCAGTACTTC.

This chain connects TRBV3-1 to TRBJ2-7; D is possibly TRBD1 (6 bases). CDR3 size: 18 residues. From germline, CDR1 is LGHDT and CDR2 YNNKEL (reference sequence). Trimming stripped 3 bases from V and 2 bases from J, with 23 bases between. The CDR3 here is CASSHSTTQGRRTYEQYF. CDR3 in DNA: TGTGCCAGCAGCCATTCGACCACTCAGGGGCGCCGGACCTACGAGCAGTACTTC.

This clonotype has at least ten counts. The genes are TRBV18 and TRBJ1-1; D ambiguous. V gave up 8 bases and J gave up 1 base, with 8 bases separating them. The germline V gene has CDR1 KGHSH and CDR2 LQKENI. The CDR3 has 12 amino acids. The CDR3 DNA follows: TGTGCCAGCAGCCGGGGGAACACTGAAGCTTTCTTT. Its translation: CASSRGNTEAFF.

The DNA for the CDR3 is TGTGCCAGCAGTTGGGGGGGGAACACCGGGGAGCTGTTTTTT. It translates to CASSWGGNTGELFF. The rearrangement links TRBV12-3 or TRBV12-4 to TRBJ2-2; 7 nucleotides match TRBD2. With V trimmed by 4 bases and J by 1 base, 0 bases remained unmatched. CDR3 length equals 14 residues.

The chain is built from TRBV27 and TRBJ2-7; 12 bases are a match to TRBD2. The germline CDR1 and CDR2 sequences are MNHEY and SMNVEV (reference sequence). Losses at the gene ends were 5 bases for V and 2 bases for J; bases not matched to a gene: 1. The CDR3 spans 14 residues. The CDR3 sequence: CASSRTSGAYEQYF. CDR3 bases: TGTGCCAGCAGTCGGACTAGCGGGGCCTACGAGCAGTACTTC.

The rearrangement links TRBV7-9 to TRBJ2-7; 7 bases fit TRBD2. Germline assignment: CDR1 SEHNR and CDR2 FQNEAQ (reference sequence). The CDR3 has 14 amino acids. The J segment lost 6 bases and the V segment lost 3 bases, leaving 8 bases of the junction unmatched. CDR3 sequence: CASSLRETVSEQYV. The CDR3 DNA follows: TGTGCCAGCAGCTTGCGGGAGACCGTTTCCGAGCAGTACGTC.

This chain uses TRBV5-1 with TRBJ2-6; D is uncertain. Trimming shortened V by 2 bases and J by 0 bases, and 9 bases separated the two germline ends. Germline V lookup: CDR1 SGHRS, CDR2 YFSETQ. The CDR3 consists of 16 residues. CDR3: CASSFSTHSGANVLTF. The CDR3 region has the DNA TGCGCCAGCAGCTTTTCAACCCACTCTGGGGCCAACGTCCTGACTTTC. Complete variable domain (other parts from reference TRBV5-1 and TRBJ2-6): KAGVTQTPRYLIKTRGQQVTLSCSPISGHRSVSWYQQTPGQGLQFLFEYFSETQRNKGNFPGRFSGRQFSNSRSEMNVSTLELGDSALYLCASSFSTHSGANVLTFGAGSRLTVL.

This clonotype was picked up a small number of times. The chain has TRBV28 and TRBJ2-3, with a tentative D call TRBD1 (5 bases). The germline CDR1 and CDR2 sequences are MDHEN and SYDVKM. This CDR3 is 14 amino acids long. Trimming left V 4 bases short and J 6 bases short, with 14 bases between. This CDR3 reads CASSSRWGKDTQYF. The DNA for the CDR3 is TGTGCCAGCAGTTCCCGTTGGGGCAAGGATACGCAGTATTTT.

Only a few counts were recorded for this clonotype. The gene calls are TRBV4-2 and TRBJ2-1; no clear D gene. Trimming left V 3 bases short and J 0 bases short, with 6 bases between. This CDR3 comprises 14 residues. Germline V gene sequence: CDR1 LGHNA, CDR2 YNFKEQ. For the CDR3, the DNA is TGTGCCAGCAGCCAGGACCGCTCCTACAATGAGCAGTTCTTC. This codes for CASSQDRSYNEQFF.

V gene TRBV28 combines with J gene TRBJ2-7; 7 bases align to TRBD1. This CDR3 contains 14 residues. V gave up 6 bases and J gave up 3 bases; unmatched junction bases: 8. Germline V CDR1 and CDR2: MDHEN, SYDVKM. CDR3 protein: CASSPHSGGYEQYF. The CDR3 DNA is TGTGCCAGCAGCCCCCACTCAGGGGGCTACGAGCAGTACTTC. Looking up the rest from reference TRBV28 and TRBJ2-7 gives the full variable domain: DVKVTQSSRYLVKRTGEKVFLECVQDMDHENMFWYRQDPGLGLRLIYFSYDVKMKEKGDIPEGYSVSREKKERFSLILESASTNQTSMYLCASSPHSGGYEQYFGPGTRLTVT.